The sequence of this TCR beta chain was determined in a study of CD8 T cells in ankylosing spondylitis. Study findings and constraints: Matched ankylosing spondylitis synovial fluid reportedly contained a significantly enriched population of disease-linked clones. There were earlier reports of some motif variants in reactive arthritis synovial fluid and blood.

From germline, CDR1 is MDHEN and CDR2 SYDVKM. V was trimmed by 8 bases and J by 4 bases, leaving 14 bases between them. This CDR3 is 14 amino acids long. Using quantitative 5'-RACE with molecular barcodes, the authors made TCR beta libraries. TCRdb reprocessed the 5' RACE reads with MiXCR, giving one entry per CDR3 protein. The table lists around 180,000 distinct CDR3 sequences, around a sixth of them singletons. This clonotype was counted ten times or more. What it binds is unknown. This TCR was sampled from a male donor under 30 with ankylosing spondylitis or in good health (not recorded which). The chain employs TRBV28 and TRBJ2-2, with D unresolved. Specimen: blood, either unsorted or a sorted T cell fraction (not recorded which). The CDR3 nucleotides read TGTGCCAGCGGCTCAAACATCCTCACCGGGGAGCTGTTTTTT. It yields the protein CASGSNILTGELFF.